The sequence of this TCR beta chain was determined in a study of graft-versus-host responses after intestinal transplantation. Study summary: Multivisceral, liver-intestinal, or isolated intestinal grafts went to recipients.

Findings of the study overall: Subjects displaying graft-donor T cell macrochimerism possessed elevated graft-versus-host to host-versus-graft clonal ratios inside allografts. Levels of circulating GvH clones at their peak were associated with early post-transplant HvG declines.

On this clone: Its specificity is unknown.

Trimming at V came to 0 bases and at J to 2 bases, leaving 6 bases not matched to a gene. Germline V gene lookup returns CDR1 PRHDT and CDR2 FYEKMQ (reference sequence). CDR3 size: 19 residues. Method: immunoSEQ multiplex PCR; TCRdb's copy keeps in-frame clones and lacks some. The sample yields some 87,000 clones, just under 95% seen once. The receptor comes from a human donor who was the organ donor for an intestinal transplant. This sequence joins TRBV13 and TRBJ2-1, with 14 bases identical to TRBD2. Here the sequenced sample was unstimulated CD8+ T cells sorted from spleen or lymph node cells, taken before transplant. The CDR3, as DNA: TGTGCCAGCAGCTTAGGCCTAGGGACTAGCGGGAGACCCTACAATGAGCAGTTCTTC. It is translated as CASSLGLGTSGRPYNEQFF.